This T cell receptor (beta chain) was captured by sequencing in a study of T cell responses to AZD1222 COVID-19 vaccine (dated by TCRdb to 2020 to 2022). For the study in its entirety: A total of 233 trial participants underwent TCR sequencing, of whom about 200 had received two doses of AZD1222 and around 26 had received two doses of the MenACWY control vaccine. Enrollment into the trials was organized by age into subgroups of 18-55, 56-69 and 70-plus years, and those subgroups contained approximately 160, 26 and 62 TCR-sequenced participants, respectively. Results and caveats for the whole study, not just this receptor: After two AZD1222 doses, spike-specific TCR breadth and depth were significantly higher than at day 0 and than in MenACWY recipients. Because no samples from the day 14 peak response were available, repertoires could be characterized only after the peak T cell response. In the small 56-69-year group, the increase in depth fell short of significance, most likely because of low power. Reportedly, close to half of the unique spike-specific TCRs recognized epitopes lying outside the regions that are mutated in the B.1.351 and B.1.1.7 variants. Vaccine-associated CD4 TCRs spanned the whole spike protein, with dominant responses in regions 160-218 and 743-854. Most participants were white British and females outnumbered males, and the authors suggested that clonal diversity may have been underestimated. Conclusions about previously exposed vaccinees are limited because only six or seven AZD1222 recipients were SARS-CoV-2 seropositive at baseline.

The CDR3 regions of human TCRbeta chains were analyzed by immunosequencing. The study's own analysis went as follows. Repertoire TCRs were matched against a reference library of SARS-CoV-2-specific TCRs generated with the MIRA antigen-specificity platform. Breadth was defined as the fraction of unique TCRs that were SARS-CoV-2-associated, and depth was defined as the fraction of total T cells that were SARS-CoV-2-associated. Using the MIRA data, every spike-specific TCR was mapped to the spike region that the TCR reacted to and assigned to either a CD4 or a CD8 class. Log10-transformed breadth and depth values were compared by one-way ANOVA with Sidak's multiple comparisons tests. This immuneACCESS table, as held by TCRdb, lists in-frame sequences with V and J called but not all clones. Of the missing ones, under half trace to an unresolved V gene in checked studies; the others have no known cause. For V, J and clone size, that table is used; D and trimming come from the DNA. Here the sample has around 58,000 clones; 89% occur a single time. The biggest ten clones account for roughly 15% of the sample.

In the paper's terms, the time point label means: about 28 days (+/-7) after the second vaccine dose. Because spike-specific TCR depth and breadth did not differ between the two schedules, AZD1222 recipients who got a second dose at roughly 4 weeks were pooled with those who got a second dose at roughly 12 weeks. Vaccinee samples came from UK trials COV001 and COV002, including a single-blind randomized controlled phase 2/3 trial of AZD1222 (ChAdOx1 nCoV-19) in healthy adults. For TCRbeta chain sequencing, PBMC samples were collected from trial participants at day 0 and at day 28 after the second dose. On this clone itself: This clone's antigen is unknown. There are no base qualities to consult, and no much larger clone falls within one base.

A distance of 11 bases separates the germline ends of V and J, which lose 7 bases and 1 base respectively. CDR1 and CDR2, per the germline V gene (reference sequence), are LNHDA and SQIVND. The CDR3 measures 14 amino acids from cysteine to phenylalanine. Left in the record is the CDR3 DNA by itself, 42 bases read in frame from the first base. The sequences come from peripheral blood, collected 28 days after the second AZD1222 dose. The receptor was isolated from an adult who received the AZD1222 COVID-19 vaccine. The V and J segments used are TRBV19 and TRBJ1-3; TRBD1 might be the D gene, on 5 matching bases. The base sequence is TGTGCCAGTACCCGGGGGGGTTCTGGAAACACCATATATTTT. This encodes CASTRGGSGNTIYF.